Below, 29 T cell receptor beta chains from the same sample are listed, as sequenced in a study of T-cell memory formation after mild COVID-19. TCRdb itself ran the 5' RACE reads through MiXCR, one entry per CDR3 protein. The repertoire holds about 250,000 distinct CDR3 sequences, with 15% as singletons. What was sequenced was PBMCs or a T cell subset sorted from them (not recorded which). Receptors were obtained from an adult woman who had mild COVID-19 (a few samples of this study predate the infection). Cell type and time point are not known.

The chain has TRBV12-3 or TRBV12-4 and TRBJ1-3; unclear D gene. V shed 2 bases and J shed 0 bases, with 5 bases lying between them. CDR3 size: 14 residues. In DNA form, the CDR3 reads TGTGCCAGCAGTTTACTAGCCTCTGGAAACACCATATATTTT. Its protein product is CASSLLASGNTIYF.

This clonotype was counted ten times or more. CDR3 sequence reads: CASSSGLAGADTQYF. CDR3 in DNA: TGTGCCAGCAGCAGTGGACTAGCGGGAGCAGATACGCAGTATTTT. The chain joins TRBV12-3 or TRBV12-4 to TRBJ2-3; TRBD2 agrees at 13 bases. This CDR3 is built from 15 residues. V lost 6 bases to trimming and J lost 4 bases; unmatched junction nucleotides: 4.

This clonotype was counted between two and nine times. This chain connects TRBV12-3 or TRBV12-4 to TRBJ1-5; tentative D call: TRBD1 (6 bases). This CDR3 has 13 residues. The ends were cut back, 7 bases at V and 6 bases at J, with 13 bases in the middle. As DNA, the CDR3 is TGTGCCAGCACCGGGGGGGGGCCTCAGCCCCAGCATTTT. This codes for CASTGGGPQPQHF.

This clonotype was observed a handful of times. This chain links TRBV29-1 with TRBJ2-5; D might be TRBD1 or TRBD2, each matching 5 bases. The CDR3 is 13 amino acids. The germline gives CDR1 SQVTM, CDR2 ANQGSEA. The V gene lost 4 bases and the J gene lost 5 bases, with 14 bases spanning the gap. CDR3 in DNA: TGCAGCGTTGTAGCGCCAGGGAAGGAGACCCAGTACTTC. Amino acid sequence: CSVVAPGKETQYF.

This clonotype was detected a few times. The chain is built from TRBV3-1 and TRBJ2-7; possible D gene TRBD1, 6 bases. V shed 4 bases and J shed 7 bases, with 17 bases lying between them. The CDR3 is 14 amino acids. From germline, CDR1 is LGHDT and CDR2 YNNKEL (reference sequence). CDR3 protein: CASSRKQGIGEQYF. The DNA of the CDR3 is TGTGCCAGCAGCCGGAAGCAGGGGATCGGGGAGCAGTACTTC.

This clonotype showed up just a few times. The genes are TRBV30 and TRBJ2-1, with 12 bases lining up with TRBD2. This CDR3 spans 16 amino acids. CDR1 is GTSNPN and CDR2 is SVGIG in the germline V gene (reference sequence). Losses at the gene ends were 2 bases for V and 5 bases for J; bases not matched to a gene: 7. The CDR3 nucleotides read TGTGCCTGGAGTTCGAGGACTAGCGGGGCCAACAATGAGCAGTTCTTC. Translated, it gives CAWSSRTSGANNEQFF.

The sample holds a few counts of this clonotype. The rearrangement links TRBV5-1 to TRBJ1-1; TRBD1 is a possible D gene (5 bases). Germline-derived CDR1 and CDR2 are SGHRS and YFSETQ. The CDR3 extends over 15 amino acids. Trimming removed 1 base from V and 2 bases from J, with 12 bases in between. The DNA of the CDR3 is TGCGCCAGCAGCTTGACGGGACTGATTAACACTGAAGCTTTCTTT. Amino acid sequence: CASSLTGLINTEAFF.

About this clonotype itself: One end of the junction fails to match germline, which may point to a read error. The chain uses TRBV4-1 and TRBJ2-5, with 8 bases lining up with TRBD2. Germline-derived CDR1 and CDR2 are MGHRA and YSYEKL. The CDR3 is made up of 13 amino acids. The CDR3 loop reads CASRGGLQETHYF. CDR3 DNA: TGCGCCAGCCGGGGGGGCCTACAAGAGACCCATTACTTC.

As DNA, the CDR3 is TGCGCCAGCAGCGAAACCGGGACAGGAAACACTGAAGCTTTCTTT. It specifies CASSETGTGNTEAFF. The gene calls are TRBV5-1 and TRBJ1-1; TRBD1 matches 8 bases. The trim removed 4 bases at V and 2 bases at J, leaving 7 bases unmatched. CDR1 and CDR2 (germline): SGHRS, YFSETQ. The CDR3 spans 15 residues.

This clonotype turned up a few times. The V and J genes are TRBV20-1 and TRBJ2-4, with TRBD2 matching over 9 bases. The CDR3 has 15 amino acids. Germline lookup yields CDR1 DFQATT and CDR2 SNEGSKA (reference sequence). Germline trimming cut 0 bases from V and 11 bases from J; bases unmatched to any gene: 11. The CDR3 region is CSARDPTSGRPVQYF. The CDR3 DNA follows: TGCAGTGCTAGAGATCCAACTAGCGGGCGGCCAGTTCAGTACTTC.

The CDR3 region has the DNA TGTGCCAGCAGGCCTGGAGGAAGGGTCTCCTACGAGCAGTACTTC. It is translated as CASRPGGRVSYEQYF. The genes are TRBV12-3 or TRBV12-4 and TRBJ2-7; possible D gene TRBD2, 5 bases. This CDR3 spans 15 amino acids. V lost 6 bases to trimming and J lost 0 bases, with 15 bases between them.

The chain is built from TRBV20-1 and TRBJ2-3; D unresolved. There are 12 residues in the CDR3. Germline loops: CDR1 DFQATT, CDR2 SNEGSKA (reference sequence). Trimming cost V 1 base and J 12 bases, with 14 bases left between them. The CDR3 is CSARVGQVTQYF. Written as DNA, the CDR3 is TGCAGTGCTAGAGTGGGTCAGGTAACCCAGTATTTT.

The chain couples TRBV4-2 to TRBJ1-1; a weak D match, TRBD1 (5 bases). Germline CDR1 is LGHNA and CDR2 is YNFKEQ. The CDR3 length is 15 residues. With 4 bases removed from V and 3 bases from J, the gap between germline ends came to 15 bases. DNA of the CDR3: TGTGCCAGCAGCCCAGAGGGGCGGGGGTACACTGAAGCTTTCTTT. It encodes CASSPEGRGYTEAFF.

This clonotype came up many times. The rearrangement uses TRBV7-9 and TRBJ2-3; no clear D gene. Trimming stripped 6 bases from V and 6 bases from J, with 19 bases between. CDR1 is SEHNR and CDR2 is FQNEAQ in the germline V gene (reference sequence). This CDR3 has 15 amino acids. CDR3 DNA: TGTGCCAGCAGGGCGTCTCAAATCGTGATGGATACGCAGTATTTT. Its protein product is CASRASQIVMDTQYF.

Worth noting for this clonotype: One junction end disagrees with the germline gene, perhaps due to a read error. V is TRBV6-2 or TRBV6-3 and J is TRBJ2-5, with D perhaps being TRBD1 or TRBD2 (5 bases each). CDR3 size: 11 residues. Germline CDR1 and CDR2: MNHEY and SVGEGT. CDR3: CASSYPGPPHF. The CDR3 bases are TGTGCCAGCAGTTATCCGGGACCCCCGCACTTC.

The genes are TRBV3-1 and TRBJ1-1; D possibly corresponds to TRBD1 (5 bases). Trimming removed 3 bases at V and 6 bases at J, with 8 bases between. This CDR3 is 12 amino acids long. Germline V gene lookup returns CDR1 LGHDT and CDR2 YNNKEL (reference sequence). The CDR3 loop is CASSQGLSEAFF. The CDR3 bases are TGTGCCAGCAGCCAGGGGCTGTCTGAAGCTTTCTTT.

This clonotype was detected a few times. V is TRBV4-1 and J is TRBJ1-1, with a possible D match to TRBD1 (5 bases). This CDR3 is built from 16 residues. CDR1 and CDR2 (germline): MGHRA, YSYEKL. Trimming took off 3 bases at V and 1 base at J, with 15 bases between the two ends. The CDR3 coding sequence is TGCGCCAGCAGCCATGAAGGGAGGGGATCGAACACTGAAGCTTTCTTT. Translation: CASSHEGRGSNTEAFF.

The chain joins TRBV2 to TRBJ2-6; TRBD2 agrees at 9 bases. This CDR3 contains 18 residues. The V segment lost 6 bases and the J segment 4 bases; nucleotides outside the gene matches: 13. Germline V CDR1 and CDR2: SNHLY, FYNNEI. CDR3 nucleotide sequence: TGTGCCAGCAGAACGTTATCGAGCGGGGGGCAAGGGGCCAACGTCCTGACTTTC. It codes for CASRTLSSGGQGANVLTF.

This clonotype was seen only a few times. V is TRBV18 and J is TRBJ1-2, with TRBD1 matching 9 bases. V trimming: 4 bases; J trimming: 2 bases; junction bases outside the gene matches: 8. Germline V gene sequence: CDR1 KGHSH, CDR2 LQKENI. There are 16 residues in the CDR3. In DNA, the CDR3 is TGTGCCAGCTCACTGGTCTGGGGACAGGGAAACTATGGCTACACCTTC. As protein: CASSLVWGQGNYGYTF.

The V gene is TRBV7-2, the J gene TRBJ2-3; TRBD1 might be the D (6 bases). Trimming cost V 2 bases and J 8 bases, with 17 bases left between them. This CDR3 region has 15 residues. Germline CDR1 SGHTA, CDR2 FQGNSA. DNA for the CDR3: TGTGCCAGCAGCTTATCATCTCCTAGCAGGGGTACGCAGTATTTT. Protein sequence: CASSLSSPSRGTQYF.

This clonotype occurred a few times. The genes are TRBV5-6 and TRBJ1-1; TRBD1 agrees at 11 bases. This CDR3 is built from 15 residues. The junction had 2 bases not matched to a gene; V was cut back by 1 base and J by 3 bases. Germline lookup yields CDR1 SGHDT and CDR2 YYEEEE. The CDR3 region is CASSLLGQGDTEAFF. CDR3 coding DNA: TGTGCCAGCAGCTTGTTGGGACAGGGGGACACTGAAGCTTTCTTT.

This clonotype showed up just a few times. The chain joins TRBV15 to TRBJ2-5; 7 nucleotides agree with TRBD1. Germline values: CDR1 LNHNV, CDR2 YYDKDF (reference sequence). The CDR3 is 15 residues long. V dropped 3 bases and J dropped 5; count of bases not matched to a gene: 9. Written as DNA, the CDR3 is TGTGCCACCAGCAGCCGGGACAGCCCCCTGGAGACCCAGTACTTC. Translated: CATSSRDSPLETQYF.

The chain links TRBV7-2 to TRBJ1-5, with D uncertain. The germline V gene encodes CDR1 SGHTA and CDR2 FQGNSA. Trimming took 1 base from V and 3 from J, leaving 7 bases between them. This CDR3 spans 14 amino acids. The CDR3 nucleotides read TGTGCCAGCAGCTTAGGTATGAACAATCAGCCCCAGCATTTT. This encodes CASSLGMNNQPQHF.

This clonotype was seen only a few times. The gene calls are TRBV5-1 and TRBJ2-7, with 10 bases identical to TRBD2. The junction had 10 bases not matched to a gene; V was cut back by 4 bases and J by 3 bases. Germline CDR1 and CDR2: SGHRS and YFSETQ. The CDR3 runs 16 residues. The CDR3: CASSPSLAGEVYEQYF. CDR3 coding DNA: TGCGCCAGCAGCCCAAGTCTAGCGGGGGAGGTCTACGAGCAGTACTTC.

V is TRBV3-1 and J is TRBJ1-1; D is undetermined. Trimming removed 4 bases from V and 0 bases from J, with 12 bases in between. Germline lookup yields CDR1 LGHDT and CDR2 YNNKEL (reference sequence). The CDR3 loop spans 15 amino acids. CDR3 loop: CASSPPERMNTEAFF. Written as DNA, the CDR3 is TGTGCCAGCAGCCCTCCAGAACGGATGAACACTGAAGCTTTCTTT.

Written as DNA, the CDR3 is TGCAGTGCCGACGGACAGGGGGCGAACACTGAAGCTTTCTTT. This encodes CSADGQGANTEAFF. The rearrangement links TRBV20-1 to TRBJ1-1, with TRBD1 identical over 11 bases. V lost 6 bases to trimming and J lost 1 base; unmatched junction nucleotides: 4. Germline CDR1 and CDR2: DFQATT and SNEGSKA (reference sequence). The CDR3 contains 14 residues.

This clonotype was found a few times. The rearrangement joins TRBV12-3 or TRBV12-4 to TRBJ2-2; 12 bases match TRBD1. The CDR3 length is 17 residues. Trimming removed 3 bases from V and 0 bases from J; junction bases left unmatched: 2. The CDR3 DNA is TGTGCCAGCAGTTTCGGGACAGGGGGCGCGAACACCGGGGAGCTGTTTTTT. Amino acids: CASSFGTGGANTGELFF.

The V call is TRBV12-3 or TRBV12-4, the J call TRBJ1-5; 12 positions agree with TRBD1. This CDR3 contains 16 residues. Losses at the gene ends were 3 bases for V and 6 bases for J; bases not matched to a gene: 6. The CDR3 DNA reads as TGTGCCAGCAGTTTGCGGGACAGGGGGCGCGGTCAGCCCCAGCATTTT. Residues: CASSLRDRGRGQPQHF.

The V gene is TRBV7-3, the J gene TRBJ2-1; D possibly corresponds to TRBD2 (6 bases). Deletions cut 5 bases from V and 8 bases from J, with 16 bases between. Germline CDR1 is SGHTA and CDR2 is FQGTGA. This CDR3 has 14 amino acids. The CDR3 region is CASSPGLPFYEQFF. The CDR3 DNA reads as TGTGCCAGCAGCCCGGGACTCCCATTTTATGAGCAGTTCTTC. Filled out from reference TRBV7-3 and TRBJ2-1, the complete variable domain reads GAGVSQTPSNKVTEKGKYVELRCDPISGHTALYWYRQSLGQGPEFLIYFQGTGAADDSGLPNDRFFAVRPEGSVSTLKIQRTERGDSAVYLCASSPGLPFYEQFFGPGTRLTVL.